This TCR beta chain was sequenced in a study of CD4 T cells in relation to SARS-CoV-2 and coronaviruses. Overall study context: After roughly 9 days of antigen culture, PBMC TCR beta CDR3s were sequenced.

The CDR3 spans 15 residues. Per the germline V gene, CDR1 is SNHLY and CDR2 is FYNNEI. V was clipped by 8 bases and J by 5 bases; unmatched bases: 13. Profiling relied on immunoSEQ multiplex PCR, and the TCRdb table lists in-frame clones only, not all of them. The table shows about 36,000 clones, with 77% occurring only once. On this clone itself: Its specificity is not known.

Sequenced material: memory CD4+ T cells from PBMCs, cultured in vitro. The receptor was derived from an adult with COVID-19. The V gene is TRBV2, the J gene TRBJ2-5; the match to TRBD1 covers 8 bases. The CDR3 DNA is TGTGCCAGCCTCGGGGACAGGTTTGGATGGGAGACCCAGTACTTC. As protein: CASLGDRFGWETQYF.